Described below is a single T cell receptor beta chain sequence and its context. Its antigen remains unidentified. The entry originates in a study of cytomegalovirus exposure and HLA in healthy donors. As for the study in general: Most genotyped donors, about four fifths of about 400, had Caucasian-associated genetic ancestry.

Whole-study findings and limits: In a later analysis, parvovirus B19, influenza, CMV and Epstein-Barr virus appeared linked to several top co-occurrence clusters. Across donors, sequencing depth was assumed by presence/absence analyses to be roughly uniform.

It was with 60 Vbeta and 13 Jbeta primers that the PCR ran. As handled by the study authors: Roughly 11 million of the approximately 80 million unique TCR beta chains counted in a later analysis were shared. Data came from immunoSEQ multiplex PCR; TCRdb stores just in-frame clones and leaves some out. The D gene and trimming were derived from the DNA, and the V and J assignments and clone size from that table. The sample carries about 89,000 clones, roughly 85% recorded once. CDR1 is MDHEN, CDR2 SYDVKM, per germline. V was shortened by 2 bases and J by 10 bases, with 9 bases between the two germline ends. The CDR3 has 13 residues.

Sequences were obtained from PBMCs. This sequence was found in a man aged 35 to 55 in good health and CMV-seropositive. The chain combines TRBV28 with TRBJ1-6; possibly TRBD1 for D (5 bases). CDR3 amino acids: CASSLVGPSPLHF. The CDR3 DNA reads TGTGCCAGCAGTTTAGTGGGGCCCTCACCCCTCCACTTT.